The next 8 T cell receptor beta chains were all read from a single sample in a study of early T cells in non-severe SARS-CoV-2 infection (dated by TCRdb to about 2021). The protocol used for the library was 5' RACE. These reads were obtained on a NextSeq 500. The public reads were reprocessed in TCRdb via fastp at Q25 and MiXCR, keeping in-frame beta chains. Rows are combined by CDR3 protein, so each entry shows the most common genes and DNA. A total of about 80,000 distinct CDR3 sequences appear in this sample, around 10% of them only once. Under 3% of the sample goes to the ten largest clones. Sequenced sample: whole blood. The receptors here all came from an adult who was a healthcare worker with PCR-confirmed SARS-CoV-2 infection or an uninfected control (not recorded which).

This clonotype was observed a single time. The V and J genes are TRBV6-5 and TRBJ2-7; 8 bases fit TRBD1. V lost 2 bases to trimming and J lost 3 bases; unmatched junction nucleotides: 6. The CDR3 is 15 amino acids. Per germline, CDR1 MNHEY and CDR2 SVGAGI. The CDR3: CASSYSQGAFYEQYF. In DNA form, the CDR3 reads TGTGCCAGCAGTTACAGCCAGGGGGCTTTCTACGAGCAGTACTTC.

The chain uses TRBV5-1 and TRBJ2-3; 7 nucleotides line up with TRBD1. The CDR3 spans 15 residues. V trimming: 1 base; J trimming: 2 bases; junction bases outside the gene matches: 4. The V gene's germline CDR1 is SGHRS and CDR2 YFSETQ. DNA for the CDR3: TGCGCCAGCAGCTTGAAGGACAGGCTCACAGATACGCAGTATTTT. Its protein is CASSLKDRLTDTQYF.

This clonotype was recorded at least ten times. The V call is TRBV2, the J call TRBJ2-5; no definite D call. Germline V gives CDR1 SNHLY, CDR2 FYNNEI. The CDR3 is 14 residues long. V gave up 3 bases and J gave up 7 bases, with 15 bases separating them. Here the CDR3 DNA reads TGTGCCAGCAGTGAGGCTAGTGCATTGGGGACCCAGTACTTC. Encoded protein: CASSEASALGTQYF. The entire variable domain, with the rest obtained from reference TRBV2 and TRBJ2-5, is as follows: EPEVTQTPSHQVTQMGQEVILRCVPISNHLYFYWYRQILGQKVEFLVSFYNNEISEKSEIFDDQFSVERPDGSNFTLKIRSTKLEDSAMYFCASSEASALGTQYFGPGTRLLVL.

The chain is built from TRBV2 and TRBJ2-5; 8 positions match TRBD1. Germline V CDR1 and CDR2: SNHLY, FYNNEI. The ends lost 6 bases at V and 4 bases at J; junction bases unmatched: 16. CDR3 size: 17 residues. This CDR3 reads CASSADRVAVRGETQYF. DNA for the CDR3: TGTGCCAGCAGCGCGGACAGGGTAGCGGTAAGAGGAGAGACCCAGTACTTC.

The chain recombines TRBV7-9 with TRBJ1-6, with a possible D match to TRBD1 (5 bases). CDR1 SEHNR and CDR2 FQNEAQ come from the germline V gene (reference sequence). The CDR3 length is 14 residues. The V and J ends lost 5 bases and 11 bases respectively, with 16 bases between them. The DNA of the CDR3 is TGTGCCAGCAGCGGACATTTGGGGGACGCACCCCTCCACTTT. This codes for CASSGHLGDAPLHF.

CDR3 DNA: TGCAGCGTTGCCCAGGGGATCTCCTACGAGCAGTACTTC. The encoded protein is CSVAQGISYEQYF. The chain uses TRBV29-1 and TRBJ2-7; a possible D gene is TRBD1 (6 bases). Trimming left V 4 bases short and J 0 bases short, with 10 bases between. CDR3 length equals 13 residues. Germline CDR1 SQVTM, CDR2 ANQGSEA.

This clonotype was picked up a small number of times. This chain joins TRBV11-3 and TRBJ1-1; D may be TRBD1 (5 bases). V was cut by 1 base and J by 0 bases, with 9 bases left in between. The CDR3 is 15 amino acids. From germline, CDR1 is SGHNT and CDR2 YENEEA. Here the CDR3 DNA reads TGTGCCAGCAGCTTAGGGGACGGAATGAACACTGAAGCTTTCTTT. It codes for CASSLGDGMNTEAFF.

There are many counts of this clonotype. The chain carries TRBV18 and TRBJ1-5; D uncertain. There are 14 residues in the CDR3. V gave up 2 bases and J gave up 0 bases, with 5 bases separating them. Germline V gene lookup returns CDR1 KGHSH and CDR2 LQKENI. The DNA for the CDR3 is TGTGCCAGCTCACCAGACTATAGCAATCAGCCCCAGCATTTT. Translating it yields CASSPDYSNQPQHF.